These 31 T cell receptor beta chains came from one sample sequenced in a study. One entry per CDR3 protein, called by TCRdb with MiXCR from the 5' RACE reads. The table has roughly 44,000 distinct CDR3 sequences, less than 30% seen once; the top ten hold 3.7%. Sequencing was done on a sample of memory CD4+ T cells sorted from a lymph node. The subset: memory CD4+ T cells, CD4+CD45RO+CD25-. The receptors derive from a female donor with breast cancer.

This clonotype was picked up a small number of times. This rearrangement joins TRBV18 to TRBJ1-5, with D unclear. CDR1 and CDR2 (germline): KGHSH, LQKENI. V lost 3 bases and J 1 base, leaving 10 bases between the germline ends. The CDR3 contains 15 residues. CDR3 loop: CASSPKGNSNQPQHF. The CDR3 DNA follows: TGTGCCAGCTCACCGAAAGGTAACAGCAATCAGCCCCAGCATTTT.

The chain employs TRBV30 and TRBJ2-1; D gene uncertain. CDR1 GTSNPN and CDR2 SVGIG come from the germline V gene (reference sequence). The CDR3 spans 14 residues. Trimming stripped 5 bases from V and 6 bases from J, with 17 bases between. The CDR3 bases are TGTGCCTGGGACGGCCCGGTTCCGCCCAATGAGCAGTTCTTC. Its protein is CAWDGPVPPNEQFF.

The rearrangement links TRBV18 to TRBJ1-1; D perhaps matches TRBD1 (6 bases). CDR1 and CDR2 (germline): KGHSH, LQKENI. The CDR3 totals 13 residues. The V gene lost 3 bases and the J gene lost 4 bases, with 9 bases spanning the gap. The CDR3 DNA reads as TGTGCCAGCTCACCGCAGGGGAGCACTGAAGCTTTCTTT. This sequence encodes CASSPQGSTEAFF.

The rearrangement joins TRBV4-1 to TRBJ2-7, with 8 nucleotides matching TRBD1. V lost 4 bases and J lost 2; bases outside the gene matches: 7. Germline CDR1 reads MGHRA; CDR2 reads YSYEKL. This CDR3 contains 15 residues. CDR3 DNA: TGCGCCAGCAGCCTCGACAGGGGTCTAACCTACGAGCAGTACTTC. The encoded protein is CASSLDRGLTYEQYF.

This sequence joins TRBV28 and TRBJ2-7; a weak D match, TRBD2 (6 bases). The CDR3 has 17 amino acids. Trimming stripped 5 bases from V and 0 bases from J, with 20 bases between. The germline gives CDR1 MDHEN, CDR2 SYDVKM. CDR3 DNA sequence: TGTGCCAGCAGTCGTCACCGTACTAGCCATACCTCCTACGAGCAGTACTTC. Encoded protein: CASSRHRTSHTSYEQYF.

In this sample, this clonotype turned up once. A junction boundary mismatches the germline segment, possibly from a read error. The CDR3 DNA reads as TGCAGCGCTAGAAGTAGGTTTGGGGGAGGTCAGCCCCAGCATTTT. Encoded protein: CSARSRFGGGQPQHF. The chain joins TRBV20-1 to TRBJ1-5; possible D gene TRBD1, 5 bases. The CDR3 loop spans 15 amino acids. The germline V gene encodes CDR1 DFQATT and CDR2 SNEGSKA (reference sequence).

The chain carries TRBV5-1 and TRBJ2-2; 8 positions agree with TRBD2. The CDR3 is made up of 17 amino acids. V shed 3 bases and J 4 bases; nucleotides not matched to a gene: 11. Germline V gene sequence: CDR1 SGHRS, CDR2 YFSETQ. The CDR3 nucleotides read TGCGCCAGCAGCTCTGACATAACGGGAGGGCGCACCGGGGAGCTGTTTTTT. As protein: CASSSDITGGRTGELFF.

The rearrangement links TRBV9 to TRBJ2-3; D uncertain. CDR1 and CDR2 from the germline V gene are SGDLS and YYNGEE. The CDR3 loop spans 12 amino acids. V was pared by 0 bases and J by 4 bases, with 3 bases between. CDR3 in DNA: TGTGCCAGCAGCGTAGTGGCAGATACGCAGTATTTT. Translating it yields CASSVVADTQYF.

V usage is TRBV7-3 and J usage is TRBJ2-5; possibly TRBD2 for D (6 bases). Trimming removed 2 bases at V and 1 base at J, with 8 bases between. This CDR3 is built from 14 residues. Germline V gene data show CDR1 as SGHTA and CDR2 as FQGTGA. CDR3 nucleotides: TGTGCCAGCAGCTTATTGGGAGGCCAAGAGACCCAGTACTTC. It yields the protein CASSLLGGQETQYF.

This clonotype was observed a few times. This chain connects TRBV27 to TRBJ2-7, with TRBD2 matching 7 bases. The V gene end was trimmed by 8 bases and the J gene end by 4 bases; junction bases not matched to a gene: 5. The germline CDR1 and CDR2 sequences are MNHEY and SMNVEV (reference sequence). This CDR3 has 12 residues. The CDR3 coding sequence is TGTGCCAGCGGAATTAGCGGGTACGAGCAGTACTTC. The encoded protein is CASGISGYEQYF.

The chain recombines TRBV9 with TRBJ2-3; D assignment may be TRBD1 or TRBD2 (6 bases each). This CDR3 region has 13 residues. Germline CDR1 and CDR2: SGDLS and YYNGEE. V lost 3 bases to trimming and J lost 4 bases, with 9 bases between them. The CDR3 here is CASSDGGADTQYF. As DNA, the CDR3 is TGTGCCAGCAGCGACGGGGGCGCAGATACGCAGTATTTT.

In its sample, this clonotype was seen a few times. The chain uses TRBV20-1 and TRBJ2-3; 14 positions agree with TRBD2. V lost 6 bases and J lost 5; bases outside the gene matches: 4. Germline CDR1 DFQATT, CDR2 SNEGSKA (reference sequence). This CDR3 contains 14 residues. The CDR3 spells CSAGTSGRGDTQYF. Here the CDR3 DNA reads TGCAGTGCCGGGACTAGCGGGAGAGGAGATACGCAGTATTTT.

The chain is built from TRBV18 and TRBJ1-5; 9 bases fit TRBD1. The trim removed 6 bases at V and 6 bases at J, leaving 6 bases unmatched. The CDR3 covers 14 residues. The germline V gene encodes CDR1 KGHSH and CDR2 LQKENI. The CDR3 nucleotides read TGTGCCAGCTCCCGAACAGGGGGCGTTCAGCCCCAGCATTTT. Translating it yields CASSRTGGVQPQHF.

This clonotype has only a few counts. Its ends do not fully match the called genes, so a read error is possible. The chain employs TRBV20-1 and TRBJ2-1, with 9 bases aligning to TRBD2. From germline, CDR1 is DFQATT and CDR2 SNEGSKA (reference sequence). The CDR3 loop spans 15 amino acids. CDR3 nucleotide sequence: TGCAGTGCTCGAGATGCTAGCGGGGTACACAATGAGCAGTTCTTC. Translated, it gives CSARDASGVHNEQFF.

The DNA for the CDR3 is TGTGCCAGCAGTGCGAGGTCGCGGGAGGGCCGCAATGAGCAGTTCTTC. Its translation: CASSARSREGRNEQFF. The chain joins TRBV12-3 or TRBV12-4 to TRBJ2-1, with TRBD2 identical over 9 bases. V shed 5 bases and J 6 bases; nucleotides not matched to a gene: 11. The CDR3 covers 16 residues.

The chain is built from TRBV20-1 and TRBJ2-3; no clear D gene. The CDR3 covers 13 residues. Germline V lookup: CDR1 DFQATT, CDR2 SNEGSKA (reference sequence). The V end lost 4 bases, the J end lost 3 bases, and 11 bases lay between the germline ends. The CDR3 loop reads CSATLGATDTQYF. CDR3 coding DNA: TGCAGTGCTACCCTAGGAGCTACAGATACGCAGTATTTT.

The CDR3 DNA is TGTGCCAGCAGTATATACGAGCAGTACTTC. This gives the protein CASSIYEQYF. This rearrangement joins TRBV6-1 to TRBJ2-7; D gene unclear. Trimming took 5 bases from V and 4 from J, leaving 3 bases between them. Germline V gene lookup returns CDR1 MNHNS and CDR2 SASEGT. CDR3 length: 10 residues.

The V and J genes are TRBV12-3 or TRBV12-4 and TRBJ2-7, with 9 positions matching TRBD1. The ends lost 11 bases at V and 2 bases at J; junction bases unmatched: 10. CDR3 length: 14 amino acids. CDR3 coding DNA: TGTGCCGGCAACTCAAACAGGGGGCCCTACGAGCAGTACTTC. This encodes CAGNSNRGPYEQYF.

The chain carries TRBV28 and TRBJ2-1; D is perhaps TRBD1 or TRBD2 (5 bases each). The CDR3 is made up of 14 amino acids. V was cut by 4 bases and J by 8 bases, with 15 bases left in between. Germline-derived CDR1 and CDR2 are MDHEN and SYDVKM. The CDR3 is CASSSRDLSHEQFF. The CDR3 coding sequence is TGTGCCAGCAGTTCCCGGGACCTTAGCCATGAGCAGTTCTTC.

This chain uses TRBV27 with TRBJ2-2; the D gene could be TRBD1 or TRBD2 (5 bases each). Per the germline V gene, CDR1 is MNHEY and CDR2 is SMNVEV (reference sequence). The CDR3 is 12 amino acids. Trimming pared 8 bases from V and 6 bases from J, leaving 10 bases between. CDR3 loop: CASYSGPGELFF. CDR3 coding DNA: TGTGCCAGCTACTCGGGACCCGGGGAGCTGTTTTTT.

Notes on this clonotype: This may stem from a read error, because a much larger clone lies one nucleotide away. This rearrangement joins TRBV5-6 to TRBJ2-3; D may be TRBD2 (6 bases). Looked up from germline, CDR1 is SGHDT and CDR2 is YYEEEE. V was trimmed by 4 bases and J by 5 bases, leaving 20 bases between them. The CDR3 totals 16 residues. CDR3 sequence: CASSGLDMGRIDTQYF. CDR3 coding DNA: TGTGCCAGCAGCGGACTGGACATGGGGAGGATAGATACGCAGTATTTT.

V is TRBV29-1 and J is TRBJ1-1, with 7 bases aligning to TRBD1. Germline CDR1 and CDR2: SQVTM and ANQGSEA. The CDR3 length is 10 residues. V lost 7 bases, J lost 10 bases, and 6 bases stayed unmatched. The CDR3 is CSADRDGAFF. Written as DNA, the CDR3 is TGCAGCGCAGACAGGGATGGAGCTTTCTTT.

This clonotype was detected a few times. The DNA of the CDR3 is TGCAGTGCCGATGGGGCAGAGCAAGAGACCCAGTACTTC. Protein sequence: CSADGAEQETQYF. This rearrangement joins TRBV20-1 to TRBJ2-5; a possible D gene is TRBD1 (5 bases). The V end lost 6 bases, the J end lost 2 bases, and 13 bases lay between the germline ends. This CDR3 has 13 residues. Germline CDR1 and CDR2: DFQATT and SNEGSKA (reference sequence).

The rearrangement uses TRBV2 and TRBJ1-6; 8 positions agree with TRBD1. CDR3 size: 13 residues. Germline-derived CDR1 and CDR2 are SNHLY and FYNNEI. The junction had 3 bases not matched to a gene; V was cut back by 8 bases and J by 6 bases. The CDR3 sequence is CASAGQGNSPLHF. For the CDR3, the DNA is TGTGCCAGCGCCGGACAGGGTAATTCACCCCTCCACTTT.

With regard to this clonotype: One end of the junction fails to match germline, which may point to a read error. This chain joins TRBV12-3 or TRBV12-4 and TRBJ1-1; D gene uncertain. CDR3 length: 14 residues. CDR3 nucleotide sequence: TGTACCAGCAGTCTGGCGGGTCTGAACACTGAAGCTTTCTTT. Amino acid sequence: CTSSLAGLNTEAFF.

The chain employs TRBV6-2 or TRBV6-3 and TRBJ2-3, with 7 positions matching TRBD2. CDR3 length: 18 residues. Per the germline V gene, CDR1 is MNHEY and CDR2 is SVGEGT. V dropped 6 bases and J dropped 6; count of bases not matched to a gene: 21. CDR3 bases: TGTGCCAGCAGAGCCACCGCGACGGGCGGGAGTGTGTGGGATACGCAGTATTTT. Its translation: CASRATATGGSVWDTQYF.

About this clonotype itself: A much larger clone differs by one base, so this may be a read error. The chain has TRBV6-2 or TRBV6-3 and TRBJ2-1; TRBD2 agrees at 10 bases. The CDR3 spans 17 residues. With 4 bases clipped from V and 10 bases from J, the junction kept 16 bases outside the gene matches. CDR1 is MNHEY, CDR2 SVGEGT, per germline. This CDR3 is CASSSIDRAGGGVEQFF. The CDR3 nucleotides read TGTGCCAGCAGTTCCATCGACCGAGCGGGAGGGGGAGTAGAGCAGTTCTTC.

This clonotype has only a few counts. The chain has TRBV4-1 and TRBJ1-1, with D unclear. The V gene's germline CDR1 is MGHRA and CDR2 YSYEKL. This CDR3 has 13 residues. Trimming took 3 bases from V and 2 from J, leaving 7 bases between them. The chain's CDR3 is CASSHPSNTEAFF. The CDR3 coding sequence is TGCGCCAGCAGCCACCCCTCTAACACTGAAGCTTTCTTT.

This chain joins TRBV12-3 or TRBV12-4 and TRBJ2-1, with D uncertain. This CDR3 contains 13 residues. Trimming removed 3 bases from V and 8 bases from J, with 11 bases in between. In DNA form, the CDR3 reads TGTGCCAGCAGTTTTGGTGGAGTCTATGAGCAGTTCTTC. This sequence encodes CASSFGGVYEQFF.

A remark on this clonotype: The junction does not match germline at one end; this may be a read error. The chain has TRBV9 and TRBJ1-3, with D unresolved. CDR1 and CDR2 from the germline V gene are SGDLS and YYNGEE. The CDR3 totals 16 residues. Here the CDR3 DNA reads TGTGCCAGCAACGTAGTTGACTTCGGCTCTGGAAACACCATATATTTT. Protein: CASNVVDFGSGNTIYF.

In regard to this clonotype: This may come from a read error, since a much larger clone is one base off. The chain couples TRBV6-1 to TRBJ2-1, with D uncertain. Germline V CDR1 and CDR2: MNHNS, SASEGT. The CDR3 runs 15 residues. The DNA of the CDR3 is TGTGCCAACAGTGCTTCCGAAGGCCTATACAATGAGCAGTTCTTC. Amino acids: CANSASEGLYNEQFF.